These T cell receptor beta chains were read from a single sample in a study of blood T cell repertoires in COVID-19. Using immunoSEQ multiplex PCR, the repertoire was profiled, and TCRdb retains in-frame clones only, with some absent. Among 380,000 or so clones, more than 65% were seen once, and the ten largest hold more than 0.85%. Sequencing was carried out using peripheral blood. All receptors derive from a human donor with acute or convalescent COVID-19. The donor label of this sample is uncertain. Each CDR3 is given with its conserved first and last residue. The D gene is left open where the match is weak. A clone size is listed for some rows: how often the clone was seen (once, few, many), or a class if it is expanded.

CDR3: CASSLLDTDTQYF
DNA: TGTGCCAGCAGTTTATTAGACACAGATACGCAGTATTTT
J: TRBJ2-3
V: TRBV12-3/TRBV12-4
size: NA
D: NA

CDR3: CASRQTSLTRTDTQYF
DNA: TGTGCCAGCAGACAGACCAGCCTTACTCGCACAGATACGCAGTATTTT
J: TRBJ2-3
V: TRBV2
size: once
D: NA

CDR3: CASRTRGPSNEQFF
DNA: TGTGCCAGTAGGACTAGAGGCCCCTCCAATGAGCAGTTCTTC
J: TRBJ2-1
V: TRBV19
size: NA
D: NA

CDR3: CASSRGGLADTQYF
DNA: TGTGCCAGTAGTCGGGGGGGCCTCGCAGATACGCAGTATTTT
J: TRBJ2-3
V: TRBV19
size: once
D: TRBD2

CDR3: CASSLARWQEDEQFF
DNA: TGTGCCAGCAGCTTAGCGCGGTGGCAGGAGGATGAGCAGTTCTTC
J: TRBJ2-1
V: TRBV7-8
size: NA
D: NA

CDR3: CASSIAPDSHTEAFF
DNA: TGTGCCAGTAGTATAGCTCCGGACAGTCACACTGAAGCTTTCTTT
J: TRBJ1-1
V: TRBV19
size: NA
D: NA

CDR3: CASSVAIGTGGHEQYF
DNA: TGTGCCAGCAGCGTAGCTATAGGGACAGGGGGACACGAGCAGTACTTC
J: TRBJ2-7
V: TRBV9
size: once
D: TRBD1

CDR3: CASAVTGTGLYSNQPQHF
DNA: TGTGCCAGCGCTGTGACCGGGACAGGACTATATAGCAATCAGCCCCAGCATTTT
J: TRBJ1-5
V: TRBV27
size: NA
D: TRBD1

CDR3: CASSLRGDTEAFF
DNA: TGTGCCAGCAGCTTGCGGGGGGACACTGAAGCTTTCTTT
J: TRBJ1-1
V: TRBV7-9
size: NA
D: NA

CDR3: CASSQTGVQPQHF
DNA: TGCGCCAGCAGCCAAACAGGCGTGCAGCCCCAGCATTTT
J: TRBJ1-5
V: TRBV4-1
size: NA
D: NA

CDR3: CASSSPPLNYGYTF
DNA: TGTGCCAGCAGCTCCCCCCCCTTAAACTATGGCTACACCTTC
J: TRBJ1-2
V: TRBV5-4
size: NA
D: NA

CDR3: CASSLPGLAGTHTGELFF
DNA: TGTGCCAGCAGCTTACCGGGACTAGCGGGAACCCACACCGGGGAGCTGTTTTTT
J: TRBJ2-2
V: TRBV11-2
size: once
D: TRBD2

CDR3: CSVDVGTGHGYTF
DNA: TGCAGCGTTGATGTCGGGACAGGACATGGCTACACCTTC
J: TRBJ1-2
V: TRBV29-1
size: NA
D: TRBD1

CDR3: CASSKGGMNTEAFF
DNA: TGCGCCAGCAGCAAGGGGGGGATGAACACTGAAGCTTTCTTT
J: TRBJ1-1
V: TRBV5-1
size: NA
D: NA

CDR3: CSVGVLGRAANYGYTF
DNA: TGCAGCGTTGGTGTCTTGGGCAGGGCAGCTAACTATGGCTACACCTTC
J: TRBJ1-2
V: TRBV29-1
size: NA
D: NA

CDR3: CASSPLAGVRNEQFF
DNA: TGTGCCAGCAGCCCTCTAGCGGGAGTGAGAAATGAGCAGTTCTTC
J: TRBJ2-1
V: TRBV2
size: NA
D: TRBD2

CDR3: CASSLPGAGYNEQFF
DNA: TGTGCCAGCAGCTTACCTGGGGCCGGCTACAATGAGCAGTTCTTC
J: TRBJ2-1
V: TRBV7-9
size: once
D: NA

CDR3: CASGLSTHGTYRGYTF
DNA: TGTGCTAGTGGTTTGTCGACCCACGGGACATACCGTGGCTACACCTTC
J: TRBJ1-2
V: TRBV12-5
size: NA
D: NA

CDR3: CSAFTSVDEQFF
DNA: TGCAGCGCCTTTACTAGTGTCGATGAGCAGTTCTTC
J: TRBJ2-1
V: TRBV29-1
size: NA
D: NA

CDR3: CASSEVAGGSGYTF
DNA: TGCGCCAGCAGTGAGGTGGCAGGGGGTTCTGGCTACACCTTC
J: TRBJ1-2
V: TRBV10-1
size: NA
D: TRBD1

CDR3: CASTVGGSGPEF
DNA: TGTGCCAGCACCGTCGGGGGTAGCGGGCCAGAGTTC
J: TRBJ2-7
V: TRBV28
size: once
D: TRBD2

CDR3: CSVNGQGRETQYF
DNA: TGCAGCGTTAATGGACAGGGTAGAGAGACCCAGTACTTC
J: TRBJ2-5
V: TRBV29-1
size: NA
D: TRBD1

CDR3: CASSLGTADYEQYF
DNA: TGTGCCAGCAGCCTCGGGACAGCGGATTACGAGCAGTACTTC
J: TRBJ2-7
V: TRBV5-4
size: NA
D: TRBD1

CDR3: CASSLARGPNTEAFF
DNA: TGCGCCAGCAGCTTGGCCAGGGGACCCAACACTGAAGCTTTCTTT
J: TRBJ1-1
V: TRBV5-1
size: NA
D: NA

CDR3: CASSSDSYNQPQHF
DNA: TGTGCCAGCAGCTCCGACAGCTACAATCAGCCCCAGCATTTT
J: TRBJ1-5
V: TRBV5-5
size: NA
D: NA

CDR3: CASELVPNSPLHF
DNA: TGTGCCAGCGAGTTGGTGCCTAATTCACCCCTCCACTTT
J: TRBJ1-6
V: TRBV6-5
size: NA
D: NA

CDR3: CASSQSLAGGPSDEQFF
DNA: TGTGCCAGCAGCCAATCCCTAGCGGGGGGCCCGTCGGATGAGCAGTTCTTC
J: TRBJ2-1
V: TRBV14
size: NA
D: TRBD2

CDR3: CASSSSAGGPRTQYF
DNA: TGCGCCAGCAGTTCGTCGGCGGGGGGGCCGCGGACCCAGTACTTC
J: TRBJ2-5
V: TRBV5-1
size: few
D: TRBD2

CDR3: CASSLGTGRAGTDTQYF
DNA: TGTGCCAGCAGCTTAGGTACCGGGAGGGCTGGCACAGATACGCAGTATTTT
J: TRBJ2-3
V: TRBV7-8
size: NA
D: TRBD2

CDR3: CASKSQGPTYEQYF
DNA: TGTGCCAGCAAATCACAGGGACCAACCTACGAGCAGTACTTC
J: TRBJ2-7
V: TRBV6-6
size: NA
D: NA

CDR3: CASSLSWNTEAFF
DNA: TGTGCCAGCAGCTTATCTTGGAACACTGAAGCTTTCTTT
J: TRBJ1-1
V: TRBV5-4
size: NA
D: NA

CDR3: CASSLLDGEQYF
DNA: TGTGCCAGTAGTCTGCTAGACGGCGAGCAGTACTTC
J: TRBJ2-7
V: TRBV19
size: once
D: NA

CDR3: CASSERDRDYEQYF
DNA: TGTGCCAGCAGCGAAAGGGACAGGGACTACGAGCAGTACTTC
J: TRBJ2-7
V: TRBV5-6
size: once
D: TRBD1

CDR3: CASSPVRPSGNTIYF
DNA: TGTGCCAGCTCACCAGTCAGGCCCTCTGGAAACACCATATATTTT
J: TRBJ1-3
V: TRBV18
size: NA
D: NA

CDR3: CASRPADSLGGAQYF
DNA: TGTGCCAGCAGACCAGCAGACAGCCTCGGGGGGGCCCAGTACTTC
J: TRBJ2-5
V: TRBV28
size: NA
D: TRBD2

CDR3: CASSQLTGFDEQFF
DNA: TGCGCCAGCAGCCAGTTAACAGGGTTCGATGAGCAGTTCTTC
J: TRBJ2-1
V: TRBV5-1
size: NA
D: NA

CDR3: CSVLRTTESNYGYTF
DNA: TGCAGCGTGCTGAGAACCACAGAGTCTAACTATGGCTACACCTTC
J: TRBJ1-2
V: TRBV29-1
size: NA
D: NA

CDR3: CASKQGQGARGYTF
DNA: TGTGCCAGCAAGCAAGGACAGGGGGCGCGAGGCTACACCTTC
J: TRBJ1-2
V: TRBV28
size: NA
D: TRBD1

CDR3: CASSSGTGGNYGYTF
DNA: TGTGCCAGCAGCTCGGGGACAGGGGGAAACTATGGCTACACCTTC
J: TRBJ1-2
V: TRBV7-8
size: NA
D: TRBD1

CDR3: CSASFPTAEGGGYEQYF
DNA: TGCAGTGCTAGTTTCCCCACAGCAGAGGGGGGGGGCTACGAGCAGTACTTC
J: TRBJ2-7
V: TRBV20-1
size: NA
D: NA

CDR3: CASLAGGGETQYF
DNA: TGTGCCAGTCTAGCGGGAGGCGGAGAGACCCAGTACTTC
J: TRBJ2-5
V: TRBV18
size: NA
D: TRBD2

CDR3: CASSLRAGLSNQPQHF
DNA: TGTGCCAGCAGTTTAAGGGCAGGACTTAGCAATCAGCCCCAGCATTTT
J: TRBJ1-5
V: TRBV28
size: NA
D: NA

CDR3: CASSQRTGGASRSPLHF
DNA: TGTGCCAGCAGTCAACGGACAGGGGGCGCCTCGAGGTCACCCCTCCACTTT
J: TRBJ1-6
V: TRBV6-6
size: few
D: TRBD1

CDR3: CASSLSGGSTDTQYF
DNA: TGTGCCAGCAGCCTGTCGGGCGGGAGCACAGATACGCAGTATTTT
J: TRBJ2-3
V: TRBV7-6
size: NA
D: NA

CDR3: CASTTWGPHGYTF
DNA: TGTGCCAGCACTACATGGGGGCCTCATGGCTACACCTTC
J: TRBJ1-2
V: TRBV28
size: few
D: NA

CDR3: CASSPYPPYVPRQGRRNTIYF
DNA: TGTGCCAGCAGCCCCTACCCACCTTATGTTCCTCGACAGGGGCGAAGAAACACCATATATTTT
J: TRBJ1-3
V: TRBV7-6
size: NA
D: TRBD1

CDR3: CASSLRWGGTEAFF
DNA: TGTGCCAGCAGCTTAAGGTGGGGAGGCACTGAAGCTTTCTTT
J: TRBJ1-1
V: TRBV7-2
size: NA
D: NA

CDR3: CSVFQGTPYEQYF
DNA: TGCAGCGTCTTCCAGGGAACACCCTACGAGCAGTACTTC
J: TRBJ2-7
V: TRBV29-1
size: NA
D: NA

CDR3: CASSFNRNHEQYF
DNA: TGTGCCAGCAGCTTTAACAGGAACCACGAGCAGTACTTC
J: TRBJ2-7
V: TRBV11-2
size: many
D: NA

CDR3: CASSSPPGGTEAFF
DNA: TGTGCCAGCAGCTCACCTCCAGGGGGGACTGAAGCTTTCTTT
J: TRBJ1-1
V: TRBV28
size: NA
D: TRBD1

CDR3: CSVRGSGEQFF
DNA: TGCAGCGTTAGGGGGTCCGGCGAGCAGTTCTTC
J: TRBJ2-1
V: TRBV29-1
size: NA
D: NA

CDR3: CASSPLRGSEAFF
DNA: TGTGCCAGCTCACCACTTCGGGGGTCTGAAGCTTTCTTT
J: TRBJ1-1
V: TRBV18
size: once
D: NA

CDR3: CASSPTRYGMGYEQYF
DNA: TGTGCCAGCAGCCCTACCAGGTACGGGATGGGTTACGAGCAGTACTTC
J: TRBJ2-7
V: TRBV3-1/TRBV3-2
size: few
D: NA

CDR3: CASSPGQGIYGYTF
DNA: TGTGCCAGCAGTCCGGGACAGGGGATCTATGGCTACACCTTC
J: TRBJ1-2
V: TRBV6-4
size: NA
D: TRBD1

CDR3: CASSEWRFPPSYEQYF
DNA: TGCGCCAGCAGTGAGTGGAGATTCCCACCCTCCTACGAGCAGTACTTC
J: TRBJ2-7
V: TRBV10-1
size: NA
D: NA

CDR3: CASSTTSPPGYTF
DNA: TGTGCCAGCAGTACGACTAGCCCCCCGGGCTACACCTTC
J: TRBJ1-2
V: TRBV6-5
size: NA
D: NA

CDR3: CATSDPRTGFSNEQFF
DNA: TGTGCCACCAGTGACCCCAGGACAGGGTTCAGCAATGAGCAGTTCTTC
J: TRBJ2-1
V: TRBV24-1
size: NA
D: TRBD1

CDR3: CASSFQAGGYTF
DNA: TGTGCCAGCAGTTTTCAGGCGGGAGGCTACACCTTC
J: TRBJ1-2
V: TRBV28
size: NA
D: NA

CDR3: CASKPGQGFYEQYF
DNA: TGTGCCAGCAAACCGGGACAGGGGTTCTACGAGCAGTACTTC
J: TRBJ2-7
V: TRBV6-5
size: many
D: TRBD1